A selection of T cell receptor beta chains follows, all from one sample in a study of cytomegalovirus exposure and HLA in healthy donors. The protocol was immunoSEQ multiplex PCR, while the TCRdb copy is restricted to in-frame clones and leaves out a portion. The sample yields fewer than 350,000 clones, roughly 90% seen once. Sequenced: PBMCs. These receptors originate from a woman aged 18-30 years in good health and CMV-seronegative. CDR3s include the opening cysteine and the closing phenylalanine or tryptophan. D genes are given only for firm matches. Only part of the rows carry a size: once, few, many, or a class if the clone is expanded.

d_call clone_size j_call v_call cdr3_aa cdr3_nt
TRBD2 - TRBJ2-5 TRBV5-1 CASSLPTSGGTQYF TGCGCCAGCAGCTTACCGACTAGCGGTGGGACCCAGTACTTC
- - TRBJ1-1 TRBV7-3 CASSFQENTEAFF TGTGCCAGCAGCTTCCAGGAGAACACTGAAGCTTTCTTT
TRBD1 - TRBJ2-1 TRBV5-1 CASSDQGQGTEQFF TGCGCCAGCAGCGATCAGGGACAGGGTACTGAGCAGTTCTTC
- - TRBJ1-5 TRBV28 CASSPGAMRSNQPQHF TGTGCCAGCAGTCCAGGGGCCATGCGGAGCAATCAGCCCCAGCATTTT
TRBD1 - TRBJ1-1 TRBV6-1 CASGKQGGMNTEAFF TGTGCCAGCGGGAAACAGGGGGGAATGAACACTGAAGCTTTCTTT
- - TRBJ1-2 TRBV19 CATQNRASYGYTF TGTGCCACCCAAAACAGGGCGTCTTATGGCTACACCTTC
- - TRBJ2-4 TRBV27 CASSSVRTVSRNIQYF TGTGCCAGCAGTTCCGTCCGGACAGTTTCTCGAAACATTCAGTACTTC
TRBD2 once TRBJ2-1 TRBV30 CACERGPFGEQFF TGTGCCTGCGAGCGGGGGCCCTTTGGTGAGCAGTTCTTC
- - TRBJ1-1 TRBV6-1 CASTTNVLNTEAFF TGTGCCAGCACGACAAACGTCTTGAACACTGAAGCTTTCTTT
TRBD2 - TRBJ2-1 TRBV30 CAWSAKRGDTGTSANEQFF TGTGCCTGGAGTGCTAAGAGAGGCGATACCGGGACTAGCGCCAATGAGCAGTTCTTC
TRBD2 - TRBJ2-1 TRBV7-2 CASSSGLVFPNEQFF TGTGCCAGCAGCTCAGGACTAGTTTTCCCTAATGAGCAGTTCTTC
- few TRBJ1-2 TRBV5-3 CARAPGHNYGYTF TGTGCCAGGGCACCGGGACACAACTATGGCTACACCTTC
TRBD1 - TRBJ1-2 TRBV5-1 CASSLINGTEYYGYTF TGCGCCAGCAGCCTAATAAATGGGACAGAATACTATGGCTACACCTTC
- - TRBJ1-3 TRBV18 CASSQGSGNTIYF TGTGCCAGCTCACAAGGGAGCGGAAACACCATATATTTT
- - TRBJ2-1 TRBV2 CASNWREQRMGSYNEQFF TGTGCCAGCAACTGGCGGGAACAAAGGATGGGCTCCTACAATGAGCAGTTCTTC
- few TRBJ2-1 TRBV11-2 CASSLISGRYDEQFF TGTGCCAGCAGCTTAATTTCCGGGAGATACGATGAGCAGTTCTTC
TRBD1 - TRBJ1-2 TRBV28 CASSLTPGQGEMGYGYTF TGTGCCAGCAGTTTAACACCGGGACAGGGTGAGATGGGATATGGCTACACCTTC
TRBD2 once TRBJ2-2 TRBV4-1 CASSRTSGSGGELFF TGCGCCAGCAGTCGGACTAGCGGGAGTGGCGGGGAGCTGTTTTTT
- - TRBJ2-1 TRBV7-2 CASSLVWRPPNEQFF TGTGCCAGCAGCTTAGTCTGGAGGCCGCCCAATGAGCAGTTCTTC
TRBD1 - TRBJ2-7 TRBV6-6 CASSPRQGAAYEQYF TGTGCCAGCAGCCCCAGACAGGGGGCAGCCTACGAGCAGTACTTC
- - TRBJ2-3 TRBV27 CASSWGSPDTQYF TGTGCCAGCAGTTGGGGCAGTCCTGATACGCAGTATTTT
TRBD1 - TRBJ2-5 TRBV7-3 CASSRTTGDQETQYF TGTGCCAGCAGCCGGACGACAGGGGACCAAGAGACCCAGTACTTC
TRBD1 - TRBJ1-4 TRBV5-1 CASKGQTNEKLFF TGCGCCAGCAAGGGACAGACTAATGAAAAACTGTTTTTT